The T cell receptor beta chain under discussion was sequenced for a study of blood T cell repertoires in COVID-19. Study background: Acute and convalescent COVID-19 specimens originated in the United States, Italy and Spain. From T cells, B-cell-depleted T cells, or PBMCs came the material, which was cDNA or gDNA.

Followed longitudinally, the Seattle patients had been enrolled during active infection. Original processing notes: Nucleated cell counts were estimated from reference gene primer amplification. Produced via immunoSEQ multiplex PCR; TCRdb's table is partial and in-frame only. D and trimming come from the DNA, and the V and J calls and clone size come from that table. This repertoire shows fewer than 350,000 clones, about 88% found once; its top ten account for roughly 14%. Sample: peripheral blood. The source of this sequence is a woman between 65 and 79 years old with COVID-19, enrolled during active disease.

The CDR3 DNA follows: TGTGCCAGCAGCTCCGGACAGGGGAGCTACACCTTC. Translation: CASSSGQGSYTF. V and J are TRBV7-2 and TRBJ1-2; 9 bases align to TRBD1. Germline V lookup: CDR1 SGHTA, CDR2 FQGNSA. CDR3 length equals 12 residues. The J segment lost 9 bases and the V segment lost 4 bases, leaving 3 bases of the junction unmatched.